A single sample gave rise to the 2 T cell receptor beta chains below, sequenced in a study of shared clonotypes between healthy human individuals. The data were produced by immunoSEQ multiplex PCR, yet TCRdb's version contains in-frame clones alone and is incomplete. The sample contains hundreds of thousands of clones, under 95% of which appear only once. The naive CD8 fraction comprised CD45RO-negative cells positively selected for CCR7 and excluded terminally differentiated effector memory CD45RA+ cells. Material for sequencing was naive CD8+ T cells sorted from blood. The receptors come from a man aged 30-40 years in good health.

This chain links TRBV5-1 with TRBJ2-6; no definite D call. Trimming cost V 0 bases and J 2 bases, with 9 bases left between them. The CDR3 spans 16 residues. CDR1 SGHRS and CDR2 YFSETQ come from the germline V gene. The CDR3 DNA follows: TGCGCCAGCAGCTTGGCGCAGAGTCCTGGGGCCAACGTCCTGACTTTC. This sequence encodes CASSLAQSPGANVLTF.

This sequence joins TRBV27 and TRBJ1-1; a weak D match, TRBD1 (5 bases). The germline gives CDR1 MNHEY, CDR2 SMNVEV (reference sequence). The CDR3 spans 14 residues. The ends were cut back, 0 bases at V and 7 bases at J, with 12 bases in the middle. The CDR3: CASSLSRGILEAFF. CDR3 DNA: TGTGCCAGCAGTTTATCGAGGGGAATTCTTGAAGCTTTCTTT.